This T cell receptor beta chain comes out of a study of graft-versus-host responses after intestinal transplantation (dated by TCRdb to the early 2020s). General notes on the study: Multivisceral, liver-intestinal, or isolated intestinal transplants were received by the recipients. Anti-thymocyte globulin induction was given to all recipients, followed by maintenance tacrolimus and steroids for around three years. Bulk TCR-beta CDR3 sequencing was used to track graft-versus-host and host-versus-graft alloreactive T cell clones in the graft, circulation and bone marrow after intestinal transplantation. Alloreactive clones were identified by sequencing pre-transplant mixed lymphocyte reaction products and comparing them with unstimulated pre-transplant donor and recipient T cells. The cohort enrolled under 30 intestinal transplant recipients, one of whom was a retransplant, and a few patients without pretransplant specimens were excluded. Donor T cell macrochimerism was defined as a peak of at least 4% donor T cells among recipient peripheral blood mononuclear cells. Rather than being sequenced by the commercial service, samples from a few later patients were sequenced in-house on an Illumina MiSeq and processed with MiXCR.

Libraries were constructed by the immunoSEQ multiplex PCR assay. Adaptive Biotechnologies carried out high-throughput TCR-beta CDR3 sequencing of genomic DNA for most patients. The original pipeline was this. TCR sequencing data were retrieved from Adaptive's ImmunoSEQ software for some 17 patients, whereas three other patients were processed with MiXCR and VDJtools. CDR3 nucleotide sequences shared between donor and recipient were removed because their origin could not be assigned. Alloreactive clones required at least 2-fold expansion over unstimulated cells and minimum CFSE-low frequency of 0.002% (template counts) or 0.001% (read counts). A clone was considered mappable if detected in the sequenced pre-transplant spleen, lymph node, or MLR CFSE-low populations of the donor or recipient. Cumulative frequency of alloreactive clones was calculated as a percentage of all sequences weighted by copy number. TCRdb carries this immuneACCESS record with in-frame sequences only. Its versions omit some clonotypes, under half of them owing to an unresolved V gene in the studies checked, with the rest unexplained. Clone size and V and J calls were adopted from that table, with D and trimming inferred from the DNA. A total of around 17,000 clones appear in this sample, 60% to 80% of them only once. The top ten constitute roughly 8% of the sample.

To isolate intraepithelial and lamina propria lymphocytes from graft specimens, dithiothreitol, EDTA incubations and collagenase D digestion were used. Bulk TCR-beta sequencing was performed on serial intestinal graft biopsy specimens collected as late as 600 days after transplant. Here is what the overall study found, with its caveats: Early after transplant, peak levels of circulating GvH clones were associated with declines in HvG clones. GvH clones were detected in recipient bone marrow, and some appeared earlier in ileal mucosa or blood, consistent with an intestinal mucosal origin. In the allografts of patients with donor T cell macrochimerism, GvH to HvG T cell clonal ratios were high. The relatively low number and heterogeneity of intestinal transplant patients limited the conclusions.

Details on this clone: Its antigen has not been determined. Nothing much larger sits one base from this clone, and base qualities are not available.

The origin of this receptor is a human patient who received an intestinal transplant, so some T cells may come from the graft donor. The sample here was ileum tissue, taken 450 to 490 days after intestinal transplant.

The CDR3 protein sequence reads: CASSRDRNTEAFF. The DNA sequence follows: TGTGCCAGCAGCCGCGACAGGAACACTGAAGCTTTCTTT. The rearrangement combines TRBV11-2 with TRBJ1-1; TRBD1 is a possible D gene, resting on 5 matching bases. The CDR3 has 13 amino acids, counting the end cysteine and phenylalanine. Of all the DNA, just the CDR3 is kept, 39 bases in frame from base 1. From the germline V gene, CDR1 is SGHAT and CDR2 is FQNNGV. V is reduced by 5 bases and J by 1 base, leaving a spacing of 8 bases between them.